A selection of T cell receptor beta chains follows, all from one sample in a study of T cell changes during pregnancy in multiple sclerosis. Measured with immunoSEQ multiplex PCR; TCRdb has only the in-frame clones, and not every one. The data contain fewer than 55,000 clones, 80% to 95% of them singletons. Material: peripheral blood, obtained after pregnancy. The receptors originated from a female donor with multiple sclerosis, enrolled in a pregnancy study. CDR3s include the opening cysteine and the closing phenylalanine or tryptophan. Fields, in order: J gene, D gene, clone size, V gene, CDR3 protein, CDR3 DNA. D genes are given only for firm matches. Only part of the rows carry a size: once, few, many, or a class if the clone is expanded.

J gene: TRBJ2-4; D gene: TRBD1; clone size: .; V gene: TRBV2; CDR3 protein: CASRGRTGGPGLNIQYF; CDR3 DNA: TGTGCCAGCAGAGGACGGACAGGGGGCCCCGGGCTAAACATTCAGTACTTC
J gene: TRBJ1-2; D gene: .; clone size: .; V gene: TRBV7-9; CDR3 protein: CASSRVREPYRYTF; CDR3 DNA: TGTGCCAGCAGCCGGGTCAGGGAACCCTATCGCTACACCTTC
J gene: TRBJ1-4; D gene: .; clone size: .; V gene: TRBV5-1; CDR3 protein: CASRGQVSTNEKLFF; CDR3 DNA: TGCGCCAGCAGAGGTCAGGTCTCAACTAATGAAAAACTGTTTTTT
J gene: TRBJ1-4; D gene: TRBD1; clone size: .; V gene: TRBV4-3; CDR3 protein: CASSPGGTAEKLFF; CDR3 DNA: TGCGCCAGCAGCCCAGGGGGAACGGCTGAAAAACTGTTTTTT
J gene: TRBJ1-1; D gene: .; clone size: few; V gene: TRBV30; CDR3 protein: CAWNWGQNTEAFF; CDR3 DNA: TGTGCCTGGAATTGGGGCCAGAACACTGAAGCTTTCTTT
J gene: TRBJ1-2; D gene: .; clone size: .; V gene: TRBV4-2; CDR3 protein: CASSQDLAGDHGYTF; CDR3 DNA: TGTGCCAGCAGCCAAGATTTGGCAGGGGACCATGGCTACACCTTC
J gene: TRBJ2-7; D gene: TRBD1; clone size: once; V gene: TRBV30; CDR3 protein: CAWSGQGAGEQYF; CDR3 DNA: TGTGCCTGGAGTGGCCAGGGGGCGGGAGAGCAGTACTTC
J gene: TRBJ1-4; D gene: .; clone size: .; V gene: TRBV9; CDR3 protein: CASSPRPANEKLFF; CDR3 DNA: TGTGCCAGCAGCCCGAGGCCAGCTAATGAAAAACTGTTTTTT
J gene: TRBJ2-5; D gene: .; clone size: .; V gene: TRBV11-3; CDR3 protein: CASSELRGTQETQYF; CDR3 DNA: TGTGCCAGCAGCGAATTAAGGGGGACACAAGAGACCCAGTACTTC
J gene: TRBJ2-7; D gene: TRBD2; clone size: once; V gene: TRBV6-5; CDR3 protein: CASSYSAAGEQYF; CDR3 DNA: TGTGCCAGCAGTTACAGTGCAGCGGGAGAGCAGTACTTC
J gene: TRBJ1-1; D gene: TRBD1; clone size: .; V gene: TRBV6-4; CDR3 protein: CASSNRGPTEAFF; CDR3 DNA: TGTGCCAGCAGCAACAGGGGGCCCACTGAAGCTTTCTTT
J gene: TRBJ1-6; D gene: .; clone size: once; V gene: TRBV7-8; CDR3 protein: CASSLTRGIGSPLHF; CDR3 DNA: TGTGCCAGCAGCTTAACGAGGGGGATAGGATCACCCCTCCACTTT
J gene: TRBJ2-7; D gene: TRBD1; clone size: .; V gene: TRBV5-6; CDR3 protein: CASSSGTEAYEQYF; CDR3 DNA: TGTGCCAGCAGCTCAGGGACAGAAGCCTACGAGCAGTACTTC
J gene: TRBJ1-1; D gene: .; clone size: .; V gene: TRBV19; CDR3 protein: CASSRGANTEAFF; CDR3 DNA: TGTGCCAGCTCCAGGGGCGCTAACACTGAAGCTTTCTTT
J gene: TRBJ1-2; D gene: .; clone size: .; V gene: TRBV6-6; CDR3 protein: CASSYSTGVDYGYTF; CDR3 DNA: TGTGCCAGCAGTTACTCGACGGGTGTGGACTATGGCTACACCTTC
J gene: TRBJ1-2; D gene: TRBD1; clone size: once; V gene: TRBV18; CDR3 protein: CASSPLQGLTFHTF; CDR3 DNA: TGTGCCAGCTCACCACTACAGGGGCTAACCTTCCACACCTTC
J gene: TRBJ2-2; D gene: TRBD1; clone size: .; V gene: TRBV6-5; CDR3 protein: CASSKGATGELFF; CDR3 DNA: TGTGCCAGCAGTAAGGGGGCCACCGGGGAGCTGTTTTTT
J gene: TRBJ1-1; D gene: .; clone size: .; V gene: TRBV7-6; CDR3 protein: CASSPGGTILNTEAFF; CDR3 DNA: TGTGCCAGCAGCCCCGGCGGTACAATACTGAACACTGAAGCTTTCTTT
J gene: TRBJ2-1; D gene: TRBD1; clone size: .; V gene: TRBV6-5; CDR3 protein: CASSRDRGPHNEQFF; CDR3 DNA: TGTGCCAGCAGTCGGGACAGGGGGCCACACAATGAGCAGTTCTTC
J gene: TRBJ2-1; D gene: .; clone size: .; V gene: TRBV9; CDR3 protein: CASSSGALAEQFF; CDR3 DNA: TGTGCCAGCAGCTCAGGGGCCTTGGCTGAGCAGTTCTTC
J gene: TRBJ1-3; D gene: .; clone size: .; V gene: TRBV7-2; CDR3 protein: CASSPRGGVTGNTIYF; CDR3 DNA: TGTGCCAGCAGCCCACGTGGGGGGGTAACTGGAAACACCATATATTTT
J gene: TRBJ2-4; D gene: TRBD1; clone size: .; V gene: TRBV5-1; CDR3 protein: CASSQGQGTKNIQYF; CDR3 DNA: TGCGCCAGCTCGCAGGGACAGGGGACCAAAAACATTCAGTACTTC
J gene: TRBJ2-3; D gene: .; clone size: once; V gene: TRBV28; CDR3 protein: CASSLLQADTQYF; CDR3 DNA: TGTGCCAGCAGTTTACTCCAGGCAGATACGCAGTATTTT
J gene: TRBJ1-1; D gene: TRBD1; clone size: .; V gene: TRBV7-3; CDR3 protein: CASTMDRVNAEAFF; CDR3 DNA: TGTGCCAGCACCATGGACAGGGTCAACGCTGAAGCTTTCTTT
J gene: TRBJ2-5; D gene: TRBD2; clone size: .; V gene: TRBV5-4; CDR3 protein: CASTTGGGAGETQYF; CDR3 DNA: TGTGCCAGCACCACTGGCGGGGGGGCCGGGGAGACCCAGTACTTC
J gene: TRBJ2-2; D gene: .; clone size: .; V gene: TRBV7-2; CDR3 protein: CASSPMAGANTGELFF; CDR3 DNA: TGTGCCAGCAGCCCCATGGCAGGGGCGAACACCGGGGAGCTGTTTTTT
J gene: TRBJ1-2; D gene: .; clone size: .; V gene: TRBV18; CDR3 protein: CASSPPNRGGYTF; CDR3 DNA: TGTGCCAGCTCACCACCAAATAGGGGTGGCTACACCTTC
J gene: TRBJ1-5; D gene: .; clone size: .; V gene: TRBV7-2; CDR3 protein: CASSFLQGGSQPQHF; CDR3 DNA: TGTGCCAGCAGCTTTCTACAGGGAGGGAGTCAGCCCCAGCATTTT
J gene: TRBJ1-1; D gene: TRBD1; clone size: once; V gene: TRBV10-3; CDR3 protein: CAISESRTGALGTEAFF; CDR3 DNA: TGTGCCATCAGTGAGTCTAGGACAGGGGCGCTGGGCACTGAAGCTTTCTTT
J gene: TRBJ2-5; D gene: .; clone size: .; V gene: TRBV7-6; CDR3 protein: CASSLVRRGPQETQYF; CDR3 DNA: TGTGCCAGCAGCTTAGTACGGAGAGGGCCCCAAGAGACCCAGTACTTC
J gene: TRBJ2-2; D gene: TRBD1; clone size: few; V gene: TRBV25-1; CDR3 protein: CASSEYNLTGGTGELFF; CDR3 DNA: TGTGCCAGCAGTGAATATAATTTGACAGGGGGCACCGGGGAGCTGTTTTTT
J gene: TRBJ2-3; D gene: .; clone size: .; V gene: TRBV7-3; CDR3 protein: CASSLSGGGGTDTQYF; CDR3 DNA: TGTGCCAGCAGTCTCTCCGGGGGTGGGGGCACAGATACGCAGTATTTT
J gene: TRBJ2-5; D gene: .; clone size: once; V gene: TRBV5-1; CDR3 protein: CASIHRGRETQYF; CDR3 DNA: TGCGCCAGCATCCATAGGGGGAGAGAGACCCAGTACTTC
J gene: TRBJ2-1; D gene: .; clone size: .; V gene: TRBV7-2; CDR3 protein: CASSRRGSSAPEQFF; CDR3 DNA: TGTGCCAGCAGTCGCCGAGGATCGTCGGCCCCTGAGCAGTTCTTC
J gene: TRBJ1-6; D gene: .; clone size: .; V gene: TRBV19; CDR3 protein: CASSIQGTNNSPLHF; CDR3 DNA: TGTGCCAGTAGTATTCAGGGGACGAATAATTCACCCCTCCACTTT